The next 14 T cell receptor beta chains were all read from a single sample in a study of T cells after yellow fever vaccination (dated by TCRdb to the late 2010s). The treatment or condition label for this specimen denotes: live attenuated yellow fever vaccine strain. The library came from 5' RACE. Sequencer: Illumina HiSeq 2500. TCRdb reworked the public reads: Q25 trimming with fastp, MiXCR clone assembly, productive beta chains retained. Each CDR3 protein appears once, grouped with its most common genes and DNA. This sample comprises hundreds of thousands of distinct CDR3 sequences, more than 9% of them detected only once. The ten largest clonotypes hold about 16% of the sample. The specimen comprised PBMCs, sampled on the day of the yellow fever booster vaccination. The receptors shown here come from a man in his thirties or forties who received the YFV17D yellow fever vaccine.

This clonotype was detected ten times or more. The V call is TRBV24-1, the J call TRBJ2-2; D remains unclear. Germline V gene sequence: CDR1 KGHDR, CDR2 SFDVKD. Trimming took off 6 bases at V and 7 bases at J, with 5 bases between the two ends. This CDR3 spans 11 amino acids. The CDR3 nucleotides are TGTGCCACCAGTCAGCTCGGGGAGCTGTTTTTT. Translated: CATSQLGELFF.

This clonotype has a handful of counts. CDR3 in DNA: TGTGCCAGTGGGGATACGGGCAATAGCAATCAGCCCCAGCATTTT. Encoded protein: CASGDTGNSNQPQHF. J is TRBJ1-5 and V is TRBV19; D unclear. CDR1 LNHDA and CDR2 SQIVND come from the germline V gene (reference sequence). V lost 8 bases and J 0 bases, leaving 14 bases between the germline ends. The CDR3 is made up of 15 amino acids.

The V call is TRBV20-1, the J call TRBJ2-1; no firm D call. V was clipped by 6 bases and J by 5 bases, with 14 bases between them. Germline V gene lookup returns CDR1 DFQATT and CDR2 SNEGSKA (reference sequence). The CDR3 consists of 13 residues. In DNA, the CDR3 is TGCAGTGCATCTAAACCTCCCGACAATGAGCAGTTCTTC. Its translation is CSASKPPDNEQFF.

This clonotype was recorded many times. V and J are TRBV20-1 and TRBJ2-5; the match to TRBD2 covers 13 bases. Looked up from germline, CDR1 is DFQATT and CDR2 is SNEGSKA (reference sequence). The V and J ends lost 1 base and 1 base, in that order; junction bases with no gene match: 0. The CDR3 has 15 residues. The CDR3 bases are TGCAGTGCTAGAGGGACTAGCGGGAGCCAAGAGACCCAGTACTTC. Protein sequence: CSARGTSGSQETQYF.

This clonotype was seen a few times. The gene calls are TRBV6-2 or TRBV6-3 and TRBJ2-4, with a weak D call TRBD1 (6 bases). V lost 5 bases to trimming and J lost 0 bases, with 11 bases between them. Germline V lookup: CDR1 MNHEY, CDR2 SVGEGT. The length of the CDR3 is 15 residues. The CDR3 is CASSDRITAKNIQYF. The CDR3 bases are TGTGCCAGCAGTGACAGGATAACAGCCAAAAACATTCAGTACTTC.

The V call is TRBV18, the J call TRBJ2-5, with TRBD1 matching over 7 bases. The CDR3 length is 15 residues. Unmatched junction bases numbered 8, after V lost 2 bases and J lost 5 bases. The germline CDR1 and CDR2 sequences are KGHSH and LQKENI. CDR3 coding DNA: TGTGCCAGCTCACCAGAGGACAGGCCGTTGGAGACCCAGTACTTC. It translates to CASSPEDRPLETQYF. Full variable domain (remainder filled in from reference TRBV18 and TRBJ2-5): NAGVMQNPRHLVRRRGQEARLRCSPMKGHSHVYWYRQLPEEGLKFMVYLQKENIIDESGMPKERFSAEFPKEGPSILRIQQVVRGDSAAYFCASSPEDRPLETQYFGPGTRLLVL.

In this sample, this clonotype turned up a few times. V gene TRBV7-9 combines with J gene TRBJ2-5; D unresolved. CDR3 length: 13 residues. V was shortened by 2 bases and J by 3 bases, with 7 bases between the two germline ends. In germline, CDR1 is SEHNR, CDR2 FQNEAQ (reference sequence). The CDR3 DNA reads as TGTGCCAGCAGCTTAAACGATGAAGAGACCCAGTACTTC. Translation: CASSLNDEETQYF.

This clonotype was recorded a few times. The chain joins TRBV15 to TRBJ2-3, with unresolved D. V lost 9 bases and J lost 4, with 17 bases in between. Germline values: CDR1 LNHNV, CDR2 YYDKDF (reference sequence). This CDR3 region has 14 residues. The DNA of the CDR3 is TGTGCCACGAGTCAAAGGGTCGGACCAGATACGCAGTATTTT. As protein: CATSQRVGPDTQYF.

This clonotype occurred a few times. The chain couples TRBV6-6 to TRBJ2-7; no firm D call. The germline V and J ends were trimmed by 4 bases and 6 bases, with 10 bases remaining between them. Germline assignment: CDR1 MNHNY and CDR2 SVGAGI (reference sequence). The length of the CDR3 is 12 residues. For the CDR3, the DNA is TGTGCCAGCAGTTCACTGGGATCCGAGCAGTACTTC. Its translation: CASSSLGSEQYF.

This clonotype occurred a few times. The genes are TRBV9 and TRBJ1-2; TRBD1 aligns across 11 bases. With 0 bases clipped from V and 4 bases from J, the junction kept 5 bases outside the gene matches. Germline CDR1 SGDLS, CDR2 YYNGEE. There are 16 residues in the CDR3. CDR3 sequence (DNA): TGTGCCAGCAGCGTAGCTGCGGGGACAGGGGGCTATGGCTACACCTTC. The encoded protein is CASSVAAGTGGYGYTF.

This clonotype was counted only a few times. V is TRBV7-8 and J is TRBJ2-4; D assignment may be TRBD1 or TRBD2 (7 bases each). The CDR3 length is 13 residues. Germline V CDR1 and CDR2: SGHVS, FQNEAQ. Trimming took 5 bases from V and 8 from J, leaving 13 bases between them. The CDR3 coding sequence is TGTGCCAGCAGCCAGGGGGGGTGGGACATTCAGTACTTC. Its protein is CASSQGGWDIQYF.

Notes on this clonotype: The CDR3 does not close with the conserved phenylalanine or tryptophan, likely indicating a read error. The V and J genes are TRBV20-1 and TRBJ2-1, with 7 bases matching TRBD2. This CDR3 has 15 residues. Per the germline V gene, CDR1 is DFQATT and CDR2 is SNEGSKA (reference sequence). Trimming removed 6 bases from V and 4 bases from J; junction bases left unmatched: 12. For the CDR3, the DNA is TGCAGTGCCATGGACTTGGAGCGGGGTTACAATGAGCAGTTCCTC. It yields the protein CSAMDLERGYNEQFL.

There are a few counts of this clonotype. The chain has TRBV7-2 and TRBJ2-5; 7 nucleotides line up with TRBD1. This CDR3 spans 14 amino acids. V shed 4 bases and J 4 bases; nucleotides not matched to a gene: 6. CDR1 and CDR2 (germline): SGHTA, FQGNSA. The CDR3 coding sequence is TGTGCCAGCAGCTCGACAGGGTGGGGAGAGACCCAGTACTTC. Translation gives CASSSTGWGETQYF.

This clonotype was seen a few times. The CDR3 DNA sequence: TGTGCCAGCAGAACCCGACAGGGCCAAGAGACCCAGTACTTC. It translates to CASRTRQGQETQYF. The chain combines TRBV7-9 with TRBJ2-5, with 7 bases fitting TRBD1. This CDR3 comprises 14 residues. Germline loops: CDR1 SEHNR, CDR2 FQNEAQ (reference sequence). The V gene end was trimmed by 6 bases and the J gene end by 1 base; junction bases not matched to a gene: 5.